The rows below give T cell receptor beta chains drawn from one sample of a study of blood T cell repertoires in COVID-19. Sequencing was performed with immunoSEQ multiplex PCR; in TCRdb, only in-frame clones are kept and a portion is missing. The sample holds about 82,000 clones; roughly 82% are singletons and the top ten take around 7%. Sequencing used peripheral blood. All receptors come from a man aged 50-59 years with active or convalescent COVID-19. Both conserved end residues are part of each CDR3. The D gene is left open where the match is weak. Only part of the rows carry a size: once, few, many, or a class if the clone is expanded.

D gene: NA
clone size: NA
J gene: TRBJ1-4
V gene: TRBV14
CDR3 DNA: TGTGCCAGCAGCCAGGCCGGATTACAGCTGTTTTTT
CDR3 protein: CASSQAGLQLFF

D gene: TRBD1
clone size: NA
J gene: TRBJ2-4
V gene: TRBV29-1
CDR3 DNA: TGCAGCGTTGAGCAGGGGGAGAACATTCAGTACTTC
CDR3 protein: CSVEQGENIQYF

D gene: TRBD2
clone size: NA
J gene: TRBJ2-1
V gene: TRBV2
CDR3 DNA: TGTGCCAGCAGTGTTGGCGGGGGGAAATACAATGAGCAGTTCTTC
CDR3 protein: CASSVGGGKYNEQFF

D gene: TRBD2
clone size: NA
J gene: TRBJ2-1
V gene: TRBV2
CDR3 DNA: TGTGCCAGCCAGCCTAGCGGGGGGGCGGATGAGCAGTTCTTC
CDR3 protein: CASQPSGGADEQFF

D gene: NA
clone size: NA
J gene: TRBJ1-2
V gene: TRBV3-1/TRBV3-2
CDR3 DNA: TGTGCCAGCACCCCCGGTCTGGGACACGAGACCTATGGCTACACCTTC
CDR3 protein: CASTPGLGHETYGYTF

D gene: NA
clone size: NA
J gene: TRBJ2-2
V gene: TRBV5-1
CDR3 DNA: TGCGCCAGCAGCTTGGCCGATGCGACCGGGGAGCTGTTTTTT
CDR3 protein: CASSLADATGELFF

D gene: NA
clone size: NA
J gene: TRBJ1-4
V gene: TRBV5-6
CDR3 DNA: TGTGCCAGCAGCTTGCGGCAGGGAAGTGAAAAACTGTTTTTT
CDR3 protein: CASSLRQGSEKLFF

D gene: NA
clone size: NA
J gene: TRBJ1-4
V gene: TRBV7-2
CDR3 DNA: TGTGCCAGCAGACCTACAGGTCCTGATAATGAAAAACTGTTTTTT
CDR3 protein: CASRPTGPDNEKLFF

D gene: TRBD1
clone size: NA
J gene: TRBJ1-2
V gene: TRBV5-1
CDR3 DNA: TGCGCCAGCAGCTTGGTGTCGGGACAGGGTTATGGCTACACCTTC
CDR3 protein: CASSLVSGQGYGYTF

D gene: TRBD1
clone size: NA
J gene: TRBJ2-7
V gene: TRBV9
CDR3 DNA: TGTGCCAGCAGCCCCGGCAGGGGGCGTTCCTACGAGCAGTACTTC
CDR3 protein: CASSPGRGRSYEQYF

D gene: NA
clone size: NA
J gene: TRBJ2-1
V gene: TRBV5-4
CDR3 DNA: TGTGCCAGCAGGGTGACGGGTGGAGGGTACAATGAGCAGTTCTTC
CDR3 protein: CASRVTGGGYNEQFF

D gene: NA
clone size: NA
J gene: TRBJ1-1
V gene: TRBV5-6
CDR3 DNA: TGTGCCAGCAGCCTGGTAGGGGACACTGAAGCTTTCTTT
CDR3 protein: CASSLVGDTEAFF

D gene: TRBD1
clone size: NA
J gene: TRBJ1-5
V gene: TRBV28
CDR3 DNA: TGTGCCAGCAGTTTGGATGGGACAGGTAGAGGGCCCCAGCATTTT
CDR3 protein: CASSLDGTGRGPQHF

D gene: NA
clone size: few
J gene: TRBJ2-1
V gene: TRBV7-2
CDR3 DNA: TGTGCCAGCAGCGGCGGGCCCTTCTACAATGAGCAGTTCTTC
CDR3 protein: CASSGGPFYNEQFF

D gene: NA
clone size: NA
J gene: TRBJ2-3
V gene: TRBV24-1
CDR3 DNA: TGTGCCACCAGTGATTCCGGGGACTCCACAGATACGCAGTATTTT
CDR3 protein: CATSDSGDSTDTQYF

D gene: TRBD2
clone size: NA
J gene: TRBJ2-5
V gene: TRBV10-3
CDR3 DNA: TGTGCCATCAGTGAGTCAGCGGGGGGGGAGACCCAGTACTTC
CDR3 protein: CAISESAGGETQYF

D gene: NA
clone size: NA
J gene: TRBJ2-2
V gene: TRBV6-5
CDR3 DNA: TGTGCCAGCAGCCTTGGACAGAGGAACACCGGGGAGCTGTTTTTT
CDR3 protein: CASSLGQRNTGELFF

D gene: NA
clone size: NA
J gene: TRBJ1-5
V gene: TRBV6-1
CDR3 DNA: TGTGCCAGCAGTGATAGTCAGCCCCAGCATTTT
CDR3 protein: CASSDSQPQHF

D gene: TRBD1
clone size: NA
J gene: TRBJ1-1
V gene: TRBV7-9
CDR3 DNA: TGTGCCAGCAGCCCCCAACAGGGACAGACCGAAGCTTTCTTT
CDR3 protein: CASSPQQGQTEAFF

D gene: NA
clone size: NA
J gene: TRBJ2-3
V gene: TRBV30
CDR3 DNA: TGTGCCTGGAACTCGGGCACAGATACGCAGTATTTT
CDR3 protein: CAWNSGTDTQYF

D gene: TRBD2
clone size: NA
J gene: TRBJ2-5
V gene: TRBV2
CDR3 DNA: TGTGCCAGCAGAACGTTACCGGGACTAGCGGGAGAGACCCAGTACTTC
CDR3 protein: CASRTLPGLAGETQYF

D gene: NA
clone size: few
J gene: TRBJ1-3
V gene: TRBV15
CDR3 DNA: TGTGCCACCAGCAGAGCAGGGTTGGGAAACACCATATATTTT
CDR3 protein: CATSRAGLGNTIYF

D gene: TRBD2
clone size: NA
J gene: TRBJ2-5
V gene: TRBV12-3/TRBV12-4
CDR3 DNA: TGTGCCAGCAGTGCGGGGGGGTTGGAGACCCAGTACTTC
CDR3 protein: CASSAGGLETQYF

D gene: NA
clone size: NA
J gene: TRBJ1-4
V gene: TRBV2
CDR3 DNA: TGTGCCAGCGAGCCCTGGGGAATGGGGGGTGAAAAACTGTTTTTT
CDR3 protein: CASEPWGMGGEKLFF

D gene: NA
clone size: NA
J gene: TRBJ2-3
V gene: TRBV5-1
CDR3 DNA: TGCGCCAGCAGCCCCCCGGGACTCCCCACAGATACGCAGTATTTT
CDR3 protein: CASSPPGLPTDTQYF

D gene: NA
clone size: NA
J gene: TRBJ2-2
V gene: TRBV5-6
CDR3 DNA: TGTGCCAGCAGCTTGTCAGGGGTTTTTTCCGGGGAGCTGTTTTTT
CDR3 protein: CASSLSGVFSGELFF

D gene: TRBD2
clone size: NA
J gene: TRBJ2-5
V gene: TRBV10-3
CDR3 DNA: TGTGCCATCAGTTGGACTAGCGGGGAAGAGACCCAGTACTTC
CDR3 protein: CAISWTSGEETQYF

D gene: NA
clone size: NA
J gene: TRBJ2-3
V gene: TRBV6-6
CDR3 DNA: TGTGCCAGCAACGGAATGAGGACAGATACGCAGTATTTT
CDR3 protein: CASNGMRTDTQYF

D gene: NA
clone size: NA
J gene: TRBJ1-6
V gene: TRBV3-1/TRBV3-2
CDR3 DNA: TGTGCCAGCAGCCAAGACGGCCGATGGGGCCCACCCCTCCACTTT
CDR3 protein: CASSQDGRWGPPLHF

D gene: NA
clone size: once
J gene: TRBJ2-1
V gene: TRBV19
CDR3 DNA: TGTGCCAGTTCGAGGGAAACATCCTCCTACAATGAGCAGTTCTTC
CDR3 protein: CASSRETSSYNEQFF

D gene: NA
clone size: NA
J gene: TRBJ2-5
V gene: TRBV24-1
CDR3 DNA: TGTGCCACCAGTGATTTGGGGCAGGGATTACAAGAGACCCAGTACTTC
CDR3 protein: CATSDLGQGLQETQYF

D gene: TRBD1
clone size: once
J gene: TRBJ1-1
V gene: TRBV19
CDR3 DNA: TGTGCCAGTACCGATCCTCGGGACAGGGGGCCGTACACTGAAGCTTTCTTT
CDR3 protein: CASTDPRDRGPYTEAFF

D gene: TRBD1
clone size: NA
J gene: TRBJ1-2
V gene: TRBV19
CDR3 DNA: TGTGCCAGTAGCCCCGGGACAGTGCCTTTGGGAGGCTACACCTTC
CDR3 protein: CASSPGTVPLGGYTF

D gene: NA
clone size: NA
J gene: TRBJ2-1
V gene: TRBV7-2
CDR3 DNA: TGTGCCAGCAGCTTGGGGAGCCTTAATGAGCAGTTCTTC
CDR3 protein: CASSLGSLNEQFF

D gene: NA
clone size: NA
J gene: TRBJ1-5
V gene: TRBV30
CDR3 DNA: TGTGCCTGGAGCGCCGGGACTTTCAATCAGCCCCAGCATTTT
CDR3 protein: CAWSAGTFNQPQHF

D gene: NA
clone size: NA
J gene: TRBJ2-5
V gene: TRBV5-1
CDR3 DNA: TGCGCCAGCAGCTTGGCACCTCAGGGAAGGGAGACCCAGTACTTC
CDR3 protein: CASSLAPQGRETQYF

D gene: NA
clone size: NA
J gene: TRBJ1-1
V gene: TRBV4-3
CDR3 DNA: TGCGCCAGCAGCCAACTCAGGAACACTGAAGCTTTCTTT
CDR3 protein: CASSQLRNTEAFF

D gene: NA
clone size: NA
J gene: TRBJ2-5
V gene: TRBV3-1/TRBV3-2
CDR3 DNA: TGTGCCAGCAGCGGACACAGGGGGCGGGGGGCGGAGACCCAGTACTTC
CDR3 protein: CASSGHRGRGAETQYF

D gene: NA
clone size: NA
J gene: TRBJ2-3
V gene: TRBV19
CDR3 DNA: TGTGCCAGTAGTACAAGCCGTGCTATTTACACAGATACGCAGTATTTT
CDR3 protein: CASSTSRAIYTDTQYF

D gene: TRBD2
clone size: NA
J gene: TRBJ2-1
V gene: TRBV27
CDR3 DNA: TGTGCCAGCAGCTTGGGACTAGCGGGGGATCTACGGTTCTTC
CDR3 protein: CASSLGLAGDLRFF

D gene: TRBD2
clone size: NA
J gene: TRBJ2-1
V gene: TRBV3-1/TRBV3-2
CDR3 DNA: TGTGCCAGCAGCCAAGAAGGGCGGGGGACCGGCAATGAGCAGTTCTTC
CDR3 protein: CASSQEGRGTGNEQFF

D gene: TRBD1
clone size: NA
J gene: TRBJ2-3
V gene: TRBV5-1
CDR3 DNA: TGCGCCAGCAGCTTGAAGGGGACAGGGGGCACAGATACGCAGTATTTT
CDR3 protein: CASSLKGTGGTDTQYF

D gene: TRBD1
clone size: NA
J gene: TRBJ1-5
V gene: TRBV28
CDR3 DNA: TGTGCCAGCAAGCGACAGGGGGAGGAACAGCCCCAGCATTTT
CDR3 protein: CASKRQGEEQPQHF

D gene: TRBD2
clone size: NA
J gene: TRBJ2-6
V gene: TRBV4-1
CDR3 DNA: TGCGCCAGCAGCCAAGCGGGACTAGCGGGGGCCCTCTCTGGGGCCAACGTCCTGACTTTC
CDR3 protein: CASSQAGLAGALSGANVLTF

D gene: TRBD2
clone size: NA
J gene: TRBJ2-1
V gene: TRBV18
CDR3 DNA: TGTGCCAGCTCATTCCCCGGGACTAGCGGGGGGAATGAGCAGTTCTTC
CDR3 protein: CASSFPGTSGGNEQFF

D gene: TRBD2
clone size: NA
J gene: TRBJ2-3
V gene: TRBV7-9
CDR3 DNA: TGTGCCAGCAGCTTACTATCTAGCGGGGGAGATACGCAGTATTTT
CDR3 protein: CASSLLSSGGDTQYF

D gene: NA
clone size: few
J gene: TRBJ2-3
V gene: TRBV18
CDR3 DNA: TGTGCCAGCTCACCTCTAGGGGGAGACACAGATACGCAGTATTTT
CDR3 protein: CASSPLGGDTDTQYF

D gene: TRBD1
clone size: NA
J gene: TRBJ1-1
V gene: TRBV4-3
CDR3 DNA: TGCGCCAGCAGCCAAGATTGGGGGTGGACAGGGAACACTGAAGCTTTCTTT
CDR3 protein: CASSQDWGWTGNTEAFF

D gene: TRBD2
clone size: NA
J gene: TRBJ2-1
V gene: TRBV30
CDR3 DNA: TGTGCCTGGAGTCTAGGGCTAGCGGGGGCAGACAATGAGCAGTTCTTC
CDR3 protein: CAWSLGLAGADNEQFF

D gene: TRBD1
clone size: NA
J gene: TRBJ2-7
V gene: TRBV5-4
CDR3 DNA: TGTGCCAGCAGCATTCGGGACAGGCCCTACGAGCAGTACTTC
CDR3 protein: CASSIRDRPYEQYF

D gene: NA
clone size: NA
J gene: TRBJ1-5
V gene: TRBV18
CDR3 DNA: TGTGCCAGCTCTCAATCCCCCGGACAAAATCAGCCCCAGCATTTT
CDR3 protein: CASSQSPGQNQPQHF

D gene: TRBD1
clone size: NA
J gene: TRBJ2-3
V gene: TRBV2
CDR3 DNA: TGTGCCAGCAGTAGGGGACAGGGTGTACCGACAGATACGCAGTATTTT
CDR3 protein: CASSRGQGVPTDTQYF

D gene: NA
clone size: NA
J gene: TRBJ1-4
V gene: TRBV28
CDR3 DNA: TGTGCCAGCAGTCCCCTGACAGATCCTAATGAAAAACTGTTTTTT
CDR3 protein: CASSPLTDPNEKLFF

D gene: TRBD1
clone size: NA
J gene: TRBJ1-2
V gene: TRBV19
CDR3 DNA: TGTGCCAGTACCCGGACAGGGAACTATGGCTACACCTTC
CDR3 protein: CASTRTGNYGYTF

D gene: TRBD1
clone size: NA
J gene: TRBJ2-3
V gene: TRBV28
CDR3 DNA: TGTGCCAGCCTTGACAGGGGGCGGATGGATACGCAGTATTTT
CDR3 protein: CASLDRGRMDTQYF

D gene: NA
clone size: NA
J gene: TRBJ1-2
V gene: TRBV5-8
CDR3 DNA: TGTGCCAGCAGCCAACTCCCGGCAGGGGCGCCCGATGGCTACACCTTC
CDR3 protein: CASSQLPAGAPDGYTF

D gene: TRBD1
clone size: NA
J gene: TRBJ1-6
V gene: TRBV15
CDR3 DNA: TGTGCCACCAGCAGAGCGATCCCGGGACAGGATAATTCACCCCTCCACTTT
CDR3 protein: CATSRAIPGQDNSPLHF

D gene: NA
clone size: NA
J gene: TRBJ1-3
V gene: TRBV3-1/TRBV3-2
CDR3 DNA: TGTGCCAGCAGGGCAGGGGTTTTCTCTGGAAACACCATATATTTT
CDR3 protein: CASRAGVFSGNTIYF

D gene: TRBD2
clone size: few
J gene: TRBJ2-3
V gene: TRBV7-9
CDR3 DNA: TGTGCCAGCAGCGTTAGCGGGGGGAGCACAGATACGCAGTATTTT
CDR3 protein: CASSVSGGSTDTQYF

D gene: NA
clone size: NA
J gene: TRBJ1-3
V gene: TRBV5-1
CDR3 DNA: TGCGCCAGCAGCTTGGAGGGGGTTAGCTCTGGAAACACCATATATTTT
CDR3 protein: CASSLEGVSSGNTIYF